This record looks at one T cell receptor beta chain sequence and its context. This sample was taken from a study of T-cell reconstitution after alpha-beta-depleted transplantation in children. The CDR3 loop spans 15 amino acids. J was trimmed by 12 bases and V by 4 bases; bases with no gene match: 13. Looked up from germline, CDR1 is KGHDR and CDR2 is SFDVKD. Preparation of the TCRbeta library was carried out with unique molecular identifiers. TCRdb analysed the PCR reads with MiXCR anew, one entry per CDR3 protein. The sample contains fewer than 750,000 distinct CDR3 sequences, roughly 30% of which appear only once.

The chain carries TRBV24-1 and TRBJ2-1; 8 nucleotides match TRBD1. The TCR was taken from a boy less than two years old with Wiskott-Aldrich syndrome, due to receive a stem cell transplant. Sequences were derived from PBMCs, sampled before TCRalphabeta/CD19-depleted stem cell transplant. The CDR3 is CATSDKDPDRVRQFF. The CDR3 DNA reads as TGTGCCACCAGTGACAAAGATCCGGACAGGGTTAGGCAGTTCTTC.